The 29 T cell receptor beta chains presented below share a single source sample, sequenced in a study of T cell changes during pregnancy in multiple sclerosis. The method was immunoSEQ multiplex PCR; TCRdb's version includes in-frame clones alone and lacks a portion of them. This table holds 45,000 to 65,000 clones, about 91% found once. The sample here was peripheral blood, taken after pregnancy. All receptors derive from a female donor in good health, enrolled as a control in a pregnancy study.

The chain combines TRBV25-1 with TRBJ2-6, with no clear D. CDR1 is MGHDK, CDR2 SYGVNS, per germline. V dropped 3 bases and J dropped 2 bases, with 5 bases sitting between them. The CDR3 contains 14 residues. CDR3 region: CASSDQAGANVLTF. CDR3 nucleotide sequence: TGTGCCAGCAGTGACCAGGCTGGGGCCAACGTCCTGACTTTC.

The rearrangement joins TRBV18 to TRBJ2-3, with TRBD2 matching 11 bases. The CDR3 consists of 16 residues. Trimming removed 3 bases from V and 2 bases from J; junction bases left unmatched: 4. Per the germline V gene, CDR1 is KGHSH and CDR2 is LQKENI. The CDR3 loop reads CASSPGTSGVTDTQYF. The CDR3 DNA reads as TGTGCCAGCTCACCTGGGACTAGCGGAGTCACAGATACGCAGTATTTT.

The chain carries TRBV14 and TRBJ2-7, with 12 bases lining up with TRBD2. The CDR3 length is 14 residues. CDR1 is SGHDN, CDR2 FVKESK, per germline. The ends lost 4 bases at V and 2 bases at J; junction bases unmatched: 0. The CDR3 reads CASSRTSGAYEQYF. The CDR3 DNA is TGTGCCAGCAGCCGGACTAGCGGGGCCTACGAGCAGTACTTC.

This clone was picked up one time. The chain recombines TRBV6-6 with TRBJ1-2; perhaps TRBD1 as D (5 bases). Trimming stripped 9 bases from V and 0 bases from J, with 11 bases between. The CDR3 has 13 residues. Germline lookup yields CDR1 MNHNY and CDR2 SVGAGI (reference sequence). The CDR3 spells CASGGASNYGYTF. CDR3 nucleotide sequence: TGTGCCAGTGGAGGGGCTTCTAACTATGGCTACACCTTC.

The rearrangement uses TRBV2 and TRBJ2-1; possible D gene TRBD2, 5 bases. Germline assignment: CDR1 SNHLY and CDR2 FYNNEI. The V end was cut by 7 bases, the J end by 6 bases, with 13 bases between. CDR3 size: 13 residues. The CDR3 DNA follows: TGTGCCAGCAACCTACCCCGGGGCAATGAGCAGTTCTTC. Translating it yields CASNLPRGNEQFF.

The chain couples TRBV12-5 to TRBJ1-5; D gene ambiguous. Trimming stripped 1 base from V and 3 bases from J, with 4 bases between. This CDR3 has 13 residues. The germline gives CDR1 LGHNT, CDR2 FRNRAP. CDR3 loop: CASGLEPNQPQHF. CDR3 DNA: TGTGCTAGTGGTTTGGAGCCCAATCAGCCCCAGCATTTT.

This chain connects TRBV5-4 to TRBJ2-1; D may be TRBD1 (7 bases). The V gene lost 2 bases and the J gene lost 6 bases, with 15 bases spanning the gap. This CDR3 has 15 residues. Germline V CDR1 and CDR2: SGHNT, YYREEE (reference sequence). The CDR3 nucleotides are TGTGCCAGCAGCTTTCGCAGGGGGGATTCCAATGAGCAGTTCTTC. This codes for CASSFRRGDSNEQFF.

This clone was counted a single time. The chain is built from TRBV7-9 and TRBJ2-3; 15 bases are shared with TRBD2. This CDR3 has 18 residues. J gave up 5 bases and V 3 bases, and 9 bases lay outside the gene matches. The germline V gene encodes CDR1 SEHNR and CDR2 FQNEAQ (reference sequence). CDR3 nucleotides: TGTGCCAGCAGCTTCCGGACTAGCGGGAGGGCCGAGAAAGATACGCAGTATTTT. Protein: CASSFRTSGRAEKDTQYF.

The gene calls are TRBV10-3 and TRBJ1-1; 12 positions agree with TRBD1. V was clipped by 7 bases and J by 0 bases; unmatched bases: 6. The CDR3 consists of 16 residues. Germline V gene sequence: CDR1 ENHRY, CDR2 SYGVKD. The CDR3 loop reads CAIKSGQGALNTEAFF. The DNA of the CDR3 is TGTGCCATCAAATCGGGACAGGGGGCTCTGAACACTGAAGCTTTCTTT.

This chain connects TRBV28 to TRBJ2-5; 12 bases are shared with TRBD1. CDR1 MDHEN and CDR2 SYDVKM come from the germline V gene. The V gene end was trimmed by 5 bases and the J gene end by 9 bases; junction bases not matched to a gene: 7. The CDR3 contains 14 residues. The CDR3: CASSPGTGGVAQYF. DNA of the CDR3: TGTGCCAGCAGTCCTGGGACAGGGGGCGTAGCCCAGTACTTC.

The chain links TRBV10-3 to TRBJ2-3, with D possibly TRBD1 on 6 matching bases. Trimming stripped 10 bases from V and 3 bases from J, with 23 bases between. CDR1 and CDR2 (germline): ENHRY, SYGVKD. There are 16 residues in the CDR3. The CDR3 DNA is TGTGCCACCCGGGATACAATTAAGGGGGATACAGATACGCAGTATTTT. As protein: CATRDTIKGDTDTQYF.

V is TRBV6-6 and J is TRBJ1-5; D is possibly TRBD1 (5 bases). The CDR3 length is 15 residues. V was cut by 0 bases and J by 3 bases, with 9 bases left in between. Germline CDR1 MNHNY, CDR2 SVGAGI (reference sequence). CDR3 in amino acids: CASSYSGGFNQPQHF. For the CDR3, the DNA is TGTGCCAGCAGTTACTCGGGGGGGTTCAATCAGCCCCAGCATTTT.

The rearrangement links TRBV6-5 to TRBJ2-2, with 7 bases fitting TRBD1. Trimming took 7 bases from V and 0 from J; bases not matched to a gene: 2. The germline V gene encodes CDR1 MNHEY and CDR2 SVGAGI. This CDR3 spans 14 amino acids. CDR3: CASKGQSNTGELFF. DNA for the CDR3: TGTGCCAGCAAGGGACAGTCGAACACCGGGGAGCTGTTTTTT.

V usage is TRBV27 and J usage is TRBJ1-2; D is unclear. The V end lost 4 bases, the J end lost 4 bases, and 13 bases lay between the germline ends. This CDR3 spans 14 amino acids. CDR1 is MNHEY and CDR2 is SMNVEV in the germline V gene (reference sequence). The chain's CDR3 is CASSSTGGPYGYTF. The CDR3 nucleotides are TGTGCCAGCAGTTCCACCGGAGGACCCTATGGCTACACCTTC.

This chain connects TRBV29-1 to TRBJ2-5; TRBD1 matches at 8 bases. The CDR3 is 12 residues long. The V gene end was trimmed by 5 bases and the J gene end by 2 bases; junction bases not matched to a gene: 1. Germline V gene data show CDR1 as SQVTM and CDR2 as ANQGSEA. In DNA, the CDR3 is TGCAGCGTTCGGACAGGGCAAGAGACCCAGTACTTC. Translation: CSVRTGQETQYF.

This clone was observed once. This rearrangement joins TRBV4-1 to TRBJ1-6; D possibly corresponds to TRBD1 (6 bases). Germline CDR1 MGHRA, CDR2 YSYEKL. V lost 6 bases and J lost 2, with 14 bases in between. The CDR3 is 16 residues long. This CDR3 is CASSPQGHAYNSPLHF. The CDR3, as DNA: TGCGCCAGCAGTCCACAGGGCCACGCCTATAATTCACCCCTCCACTTT.

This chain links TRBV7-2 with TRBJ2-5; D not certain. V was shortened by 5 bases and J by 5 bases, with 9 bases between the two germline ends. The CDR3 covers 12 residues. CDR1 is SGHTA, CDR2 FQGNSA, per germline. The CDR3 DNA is TGTGCCAGCAGCCGTCTCAGGGAGACCCAGTACTTC. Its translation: CASSRLRETQYF.

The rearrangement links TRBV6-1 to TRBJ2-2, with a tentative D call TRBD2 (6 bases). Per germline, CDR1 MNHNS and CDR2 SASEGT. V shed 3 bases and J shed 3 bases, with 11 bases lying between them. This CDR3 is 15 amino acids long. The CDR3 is CASSDLAPYTGELFF. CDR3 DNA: TGTGCCAGCAGTGATCTAGCGCCTTACACCGGGGAGCTGTTTTTT.

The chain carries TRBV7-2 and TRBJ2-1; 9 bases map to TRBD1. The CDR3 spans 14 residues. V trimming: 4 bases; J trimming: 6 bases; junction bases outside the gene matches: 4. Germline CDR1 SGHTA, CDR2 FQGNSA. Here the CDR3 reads CASSWDRAVNEQFF. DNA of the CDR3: TGTGCCAGCAGCTGGGACAGGGCAGTCAATGAGCAGTTCTTC.

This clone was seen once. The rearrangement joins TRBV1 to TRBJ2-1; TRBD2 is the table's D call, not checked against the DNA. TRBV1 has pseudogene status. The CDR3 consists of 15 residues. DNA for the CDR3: TGCACTAAGGAGAGAGCGGGGCGGCACTACAATGAGCAGTTCTTC. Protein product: CTKERAGRHYNEQFF.

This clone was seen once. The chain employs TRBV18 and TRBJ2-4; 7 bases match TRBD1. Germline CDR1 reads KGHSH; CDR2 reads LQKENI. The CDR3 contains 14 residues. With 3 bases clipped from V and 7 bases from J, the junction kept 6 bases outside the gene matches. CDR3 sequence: CASSPTGSGNIQYF. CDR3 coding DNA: TGTGCCAGCTCACCGACAGGGAGCGGTAACATTCAGTACTTC.

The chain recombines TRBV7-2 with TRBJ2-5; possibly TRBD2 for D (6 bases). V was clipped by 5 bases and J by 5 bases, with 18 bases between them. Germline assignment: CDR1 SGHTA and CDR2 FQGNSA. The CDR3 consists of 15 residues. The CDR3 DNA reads TGTGCCAGCAGCCTTACCGGGACTCGCGAGGAGACCCAGTACTTC. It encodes CASSLTGTREETQYF.

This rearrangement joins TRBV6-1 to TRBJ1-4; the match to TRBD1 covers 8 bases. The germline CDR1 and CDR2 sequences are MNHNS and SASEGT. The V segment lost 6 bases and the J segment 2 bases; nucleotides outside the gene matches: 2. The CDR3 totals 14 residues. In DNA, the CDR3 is TGTGCCAGCAGGACAGGGGACACTAATGAAAAACTGTTTTTT. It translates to CASRTGDTNEKLFF.

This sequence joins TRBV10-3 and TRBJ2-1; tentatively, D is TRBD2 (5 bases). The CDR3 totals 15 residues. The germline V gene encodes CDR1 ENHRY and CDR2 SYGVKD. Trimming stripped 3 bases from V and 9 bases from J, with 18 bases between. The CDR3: CAISDSPGKITEQFF. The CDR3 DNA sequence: TGTGCCATCAGTGATTCTCCGGGGAAAATTACTGAGCAGTTCTTC.

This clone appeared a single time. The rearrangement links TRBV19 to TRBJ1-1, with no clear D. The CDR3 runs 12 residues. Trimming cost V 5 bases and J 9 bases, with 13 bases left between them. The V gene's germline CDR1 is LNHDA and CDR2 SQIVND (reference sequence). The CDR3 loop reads CASSPSGGQAFF. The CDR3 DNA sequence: TGTGCCAGTAGTCCCTCCGGCGGGCAAGCTTTCTTT.

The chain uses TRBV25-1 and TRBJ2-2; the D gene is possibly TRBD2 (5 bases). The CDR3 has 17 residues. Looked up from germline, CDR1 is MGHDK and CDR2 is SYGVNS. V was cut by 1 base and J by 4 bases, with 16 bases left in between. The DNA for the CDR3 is TGTGCCAGCAGTGAATCCCCTCCAGGACTGAGCACCGGGGAGCTGTTTTTT. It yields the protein CASSESPPGLSTGELFF.

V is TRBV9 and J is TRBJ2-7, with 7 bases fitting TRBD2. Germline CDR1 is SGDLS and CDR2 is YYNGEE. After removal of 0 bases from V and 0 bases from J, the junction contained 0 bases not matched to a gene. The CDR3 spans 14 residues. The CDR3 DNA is TGTGCCAGCAGCGTAGGCGGGAGCTCCTACGAGCAGTACTTC. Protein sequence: CASSVGGSSYEQYF. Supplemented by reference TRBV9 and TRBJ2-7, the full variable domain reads DSGVTQTPKHLITATGQRVTLRCSPRSGDLSVYWYQQSLDQGLQFLIQYYNGEERAKGNILERFSAQQFPDLHSELNLSSLELGDSALYFCASSVGGSSYEQYFGPGTRLTVT.

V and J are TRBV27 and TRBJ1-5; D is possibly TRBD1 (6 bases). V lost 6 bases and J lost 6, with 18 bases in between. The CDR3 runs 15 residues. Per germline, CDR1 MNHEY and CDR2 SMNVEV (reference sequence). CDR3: CASSPQGMVSQPQHF. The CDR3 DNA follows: TGTGCCAGCAGCCCACAGGGTATGGTGTCTCAGCCCCAGCATTTT.

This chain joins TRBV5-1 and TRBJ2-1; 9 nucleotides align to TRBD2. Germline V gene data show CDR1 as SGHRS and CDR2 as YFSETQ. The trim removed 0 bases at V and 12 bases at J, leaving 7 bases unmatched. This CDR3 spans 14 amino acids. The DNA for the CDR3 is TGCGCCAGCAGCTTGGGAGAAGCGGGAGGAGGGCAGTTCTTC. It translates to CASSLGEAGGGQFF.